A selection of T cell receptor beta chains follows, all from one sample in a study of early T cells in non-severe SARS-CoV-2 infection. TCRdb re-analysed the 5' RACE reads in MiXCR, keeping a single row per CDR3 protein. The repertoire holds approximately 56,000 distinct CDR3 sequences, around 16% seen once, with over 4% in the top ten. The starting material was whole blood, obtained at baseline. All receptors derive from an adult who was a healthcare worker with PCR-confirmed SARS-CoV-2 infection or an uninfected control (not recorded which). Both conserved end residues are part of each CDR3. Each record gives: CDR3 DNA, CDR3 protein, D gene, clone size, J gene, V gene. D genes are given only for firm matches. Clone size is given for some rows only: seen once, a few or many times, or a class if the clone is expanded.

CDR3 DNA: TGTGCCAGCAGTTACGCTGGCAGCTTCTACACCGGGGAGCTGTTTTTT
CDR3 protein: CASSYAGSFYTGELFF
D gene: NA
clone size: many
J gene: TRBJ2-2
V gene: TRBV6-5

CDR3 DNA: TGTGCAAGTCGCCCCCCATTTCATGCGGGAGGCCCGCCTGGGGAGCTGTTTTTT
CDR3 protein: CASRPPFHAGGPPGELFF
D gene: NA
clone size: NA
J gene: TRBJ2-2
V gene: TRBV12-2

CDR3 DNA: TGTGCCAGCAGCCAACTAGCGGGAGGGCCTAATGAGCAGTTCTTC
CDR3 protein: CASSQLAGGPNEQFF
D gene: TRBD2
clone size: NA
J gene: TRBJ2-1
V gene: TRBV7-6

CDR3 DNA: TGCAGTGCCCCCATCCCAGCGGGGTCACCGGGGCCAGATACGCAGTATTTT
CDR3 protein: CSAPIPAGSPGPDTQYF
D gene: TRBD2
clone size: NA
J gene: TRBJ2-3
V gene: TRBV20-1

CDR3 DNA: TGTGCCAGCGGCCGGAGCAATGAGCAGTTCTTC
CDR3 protein: CASGRSNEQFF
D gene: NA
clone size: few
J gene: TRBJ2-1
V gene: TRBV28

CDR3 DNA: TGTGCCAGCAGCGGGTCCGCCTACGAGCAGTACTTC
CDR3 protein: CASSGSAYEQYF
D gene: NA
clone size: many
J gene: TRBJ2-7
V gene: TRBV7-9

CDR3 DNA: TGTGCTAGTGTACTCCCAGCACAAGATACGCAGTATTTT
CDR3 protein: CASVLPAQDTQYF
D gene: NA
clone size: NA
J gene: TRBJ2-3
V gene: TRBV12-5

CDR3 DNA: TGTGCCAGCAGCTTAGATCCGCAGACGAACACCGGGGAGCTGTTTTTT
CDR3 protein: CASSLDPQTNTGELFF
D gene: NA
clone size: few
J gene: TRBJ2-2
V gene: TRBV11-3

CDR3 DNA: TGTGCCAGCAGCTTTTCAGGGACTAATGAAAAACTGTTTTTT
CDR3 protein: CASSFSGTNEKLFF
D gene: NA
clone size: few
J gene: TRBJ1-4
V gene: TRBV7-9

CDR3 DNA: TGTGCCAGCAGTTTAGTCGGGGCAGGGTACGAGCAGTACTTC
CDR3 protein: CASSLVGAGYEQYF
D gene: NA
clone size: NA
J gene: TRBJ2-7
V gene: TRBV28

CDR3 DNA: TGCGCCAGCCGAGAAGGTGTAAATGAAAAACTGTTTTTT
CDR3 protein: CASREGVNEKLFF
D gene: NA
clone size: many
J gene: TRBJ1-4
V gene: TRBV10-2

CDR3 DNA: TGTGCCAGCAGCTCGACAGGAGGGGGAGAGACCCAGTACTTC
CDR3 protein: CASSSTGGGETQYF
D gene: NA
clone size: NA
J gene: TRBJ2-5
V gene: TRBV11-2

CDR3 DNA: TGTGCCAGCAGCGCGATAAGCGGGGGAGGGTTCGGAAACACCATATATTTT
CDR3 protein: CASSAISGGGFGNTIYF
D gene: NA
clone size: NA
J gene: TRBJ1-3
V gene: TRBV7-2

CDR3 DNA: TGTGCCAGCACCCCCGGTATTCGGCTTTCGGAGGAGCTGTTTTTT
CDR3 protein: CASTPGIRLSEELFF
D gene: NA
clone size: many
J gene: TRBJ2-2
V gene: TRBV12-3/TRBV12-4

CDR3 DNA: TGCGCCAGCAGCTTGGCATGGAACACTGAAGCTTTCTTT
CDR3 protein: CASSLAWNTEAFF
D gene: NA
clone size: NA
J gene: TRBJ1-1
V gene: TRBV5-1

CDR3 DNA: TGTGCCAGCAGCCTAGGACTAGCGGGGGGATACACCTACGAGCAGTACTTC
CDR3 protein: CASSLGLAGGYTYEQYF
D gene: TRBD2
clone size: few
J gene: TRBJ2-7
V gene: TRBV5-5

CDR3 DNA: TGCAGCGCTCGCCGCGGGGTTGACACCGGGGAGCTGTTTTTT
CDR3 protein: CSARRGVDTGELFF
D gene: NA
clone size: NA
J gene: TRBJ2-2
V gene: TRBV29-1

CDR3 DNA: TGTGCCAGCAGTACCCAGGGGACAGGGCGTCACGAGCAGTACTTC
CDR3 protein: CASSTQGTGRHEQYF
D gene: TRBD1
clone size: NA
J gene: TRBJ2-7
V gene: TRBV28

CDR3 DNA: TGTGCCAGCAGTTGGGGGGTAGTCCCCTCCTACAATGAGCAGTTCTTC
CDR3 protein: CASSWGVVPSYNEQFF
D gene: NA
clone size: NA
J gene: TRBJ2-1
V gene: TRBV12-3/TRBV12-4

CDR3 DNA: TGTGCCAGCTCACAGGACATCGCTTCCTACAATGAGCAGTTCTTC
CDR3 protein: CASSQDIASYNEQFF
D gene: NA
clone size: NA
J gene: TRBJ2-1
V gene: TRBV18

CDR3 DNA: TGTGCCACCGGACCAACAAGATACGAGCAGTACTTC
CDR3 protein: CATGPTRYEQYF
D gene: NA
clone size: NA
J gene: TRBJ2-7
V gene: TRBV27

CDR3 DNA: TGTGCCAGCTCACCATTTCAAGAGCTAAATGAAAAACTGTTTTTT
CDR3 protein: CASSPFQELNEKLFF
D gene: NA
clone size: few
J gene: TRBJ1-4
V gene: TRBV18

CDR3 DNA: TGTGCCATCAGTGAAACTCCGAACACCGGGGAGCTGTTT
CDR3 protein: CAISETPNTGELF
D gene: NA
clone size: few
J gene: TRBJ2-2
V gene: TRBV10-3

CDR3 DNA: TGCGCCAGCAGCCTACAGGGCTCTCAAGAGACCCAGTACTTC
CDR3 protein: CASSLQGSQETQYF
D gene: NA
clone size: few
J gene: TRBJ2-5
V gene: TRBV5-1

CDR3 DNA: TGCAGCGTTGAAGTCTGGCAGGGTATTACTGAAGCTTTCTTT
CDR3 protein: CSVEVWQGITEAFF
D gene: NA
clone size: few
J gene: TRBJ1-1
V gene: TRBV29-1

CDR3 DNA: TGCGCCAGCAGCCAGGGGGGCGCCCGGGATGGCTACACCTTC
CDR3 protein: CASSQGGARDGYTF
D gene: TRBD1
clone size: many
J gene: TRBJ1-2
V gene: TRBV5-1

CDR3 DNA: TGTGCCAGCAGCTACCGGACAGGAGTGAACTATGGCTACACCTTC
CDR3 protein: CASSYRTGVNYGYTF
D gene: TRBD1
clone size: NA
J gene: TRBJ1-2
V gene: TRBV7-9

CDR3 DNA: TGTGCCAGCAGCTTAATAGGCACTGAAGCTTTCTTT
CDR3 protein: CASSLIGTEAFF
D gene: NA
clone size: many
J gene: TRBJ1-1
V gene: TRBV11-2

CDR3 DNA: TGTGCCAGCAGCCAGAACGTATACGCGCAGTATTTT
CDR3 protein: CASSQNVYAQYF
D gene: NA
clone size: few
J gene: TRBJ2-3
V gene: TRBV6-2/TRBV6-3

CDR3 DNA: TGTGCCTGGAGTAGAGAGACTACCACAGATACGCAGTATTTT
CDR3 protein: CAWSRETTTDTQYF
D gene: NA
clone size: few
J gene: TRBJ2-3
V gene: TRBV30

CDR3 DNA: TGTGCCAGCAGTGACGGCGGACCCTACGAGCAGTACTTC
CDR3 protein: CASSDGGPYEQYF
D gene: NA
clone size: NA
J gene: TRBJ2-7
V gene: TRBV6-2/TRBV6-3

CDR3 DNA: TGTGCCAGCAGCCCCCGTCCCGGGGAGCTGTTTTTT
CDR3 protein: CASSPRPGELFF
D gene: NA
clone size: many
J gene: TRBJ2-2
V gene: TRBV7-6

CDR3 DNA: TGCAGCGTCTTGACAGTAAACACCGGGGAGCTGTTTTTT
CDR3 protein: CSVLTVNTGELFF
D gene: NA
clone size: NA
J gene: TRBJ2-2
V gene: TRBV29-1

CDR3 DNA: TGTGCCACCCACGCCGGGAGCAATCAGCCCCAGCATTTT
CDR3 protein: CATHAGSNQPQHF
D gene: NA
clone size: many
J gene: TRBJ1-5
V gene: TRBV6-6

CDR3 DNA: TGCAGTGCTAGTAGTGGGAGTGGTTACAATGAGCAGTTCTTC
CDR3 protein: CSASSGSGYNEQFF
D gene: NA
clone size: few
J gene: TRBJ2-1
V gene: TRBV20-1

CDR3 DNA: TGCAGTGCTAGAGTCCAGGGCCATCCCTACGAGCAGTACTTC
CDR3 protein: CSARVQGHPYEQYF
D gene: NA
clone size: NA
J gene: TRBJ2-7
V gene: TRBV20-1

CDR3 DNA: TGCAGCGCAAAACCCTCGAATGAGCAGTTCTTC
CDR3 protein: CSAKPSNEQFF
D gene: NA
clone size: many
J gene: TRBJ2-1
V gene: TRBV29-1

CDR3 DNA: TGTGCCAGCAGTTCTTTGACTAGCGGGGGTAATGAGCAGTTCTTC
CDR3 protein: CASSSLTSGGNEQFF
D gene: TRBD2
clone size: NA
J gene: TRBJ2-1
V gene: TRBV6-4

CDR3 DNA: TGCGCCAGCAGCTATACTAGCGGGAGTAGGAATGAGCAGTTCTTC
CDR3 protein: CASSYTSGSRNEQFF
D gene: TRBD2
clone size: many
J gene: TRBJ2-1
V gene: TRBV5-1

CDR3 DNA: TGTGCCACCCAGGGGACAGATACGCAGTATTTT
CDR3 protein: CATQGTDTQYF
D gene: NA
clone size: medium-sized
J gene: TRBJ2-3
V gene: TRBV15

CDR3 DNA: TGTGCCATCAGGACTCGACAGGGTGTGACAGATACGCAGTATTTT
CDR3 protein: CAIRTRQGVTDTQYF
D gene: TRBD1
clone size: NA
J gene: TRBJ2-3
V gene: TRBV10-3

CDR3 DNA: TGTGCCAGCAGCTTAGCGGGGATGGGTTACAATGAGCAGTTCTTC
CDR3 protein: CASSLAGMGYNEQFF
D gene: NA
clone size: many
J gene: TRBJ2-1
V gene: TRBV7-8

CDR3 DNA: TGCGCCAGCAGCCCTTCGGGAGTTTGGGCTGAAGCTTTCTTT
CDR3 protein: CASSPSGVWAEAFF
D gene: NA
clone size: NA
J gene: TRBJ1-1
V gene: TRBV4-1

CDR3 DNA: TGTGCCAGCAGTTTGACGTTACAGGGGGGCAATCAGCCCCAGCATTTT
CDR3 protein: CASSLTLQGGNQPQHF
D gene: TRBD1
clone size: NA
J gene: TRBJ1-5
V gene: TRBV27

CDR3 DNA: TGTGCCAGCAGTGCGACAGGCCACACCGGGGAGCTGTTTTTT
CDR3 protein: CASSATGHTGELFF
D gene: NA
clone size: NA
J gene: TRBJ2-2
V gene: TRBV2

CDR3 DNA: TGTGCCAGCAGTCCAGGGGGTTCCTTTAATGAAAAACTGTTTTTT
CDR3 protein: CASSPGGSFNEKLFF
D gene: TRBD1
clone size: NA
J gene: TRBJ1-4
V gene: TRBV12-3/TRBV12-4

CDR3 DNA: TGCAGTGCTCGACTAGCGGGAGCAGAGACCCAGTACTTC
CDR3 protein: CSARLAGAETQYF
D gene: TRBD2
clone size: few
J gene: TRBJ2-5
V gene: TRBV20-1

CDR3 DNA: TGTGCCAGCAGGGTTAGTCGTTACGAGCAGTACTTC
CDR3 protein: CASRVSRYEQYF
D gene: NA
clone size: few
J gene: TRBJ2-7
V gene: TRBV2